This T cell receptor (beta chain) derives from a study of blood T cell repertoires in COVID-19. About the study: Donors in the United States, Italy and Spain gave samples during acute or convalescent COVID-19. Sample material is recorded as cDNA or gDNA derived from T cells, B-cell-depleted T cells, or PBMCs.

In the source study's methods: Quantification of nucleated cells was approximated via reference gene primer amplification. Profiling relied on immunoSEQ multiplex PCR, and the TCRdb table lists in-frame clones only, not all of them. That table gives V, J and clone size, and the DNA gave D and trimming. The table lists approximately 52,000 clones, 80% to 90% of them singletons. The source of this sequence is a man in his fifties or sixties with acute or convalescent COVID-19. Sequenced material: peripheral blood.

The CDR3 spells CASSQDWRQGEQYF. The CDR3 DNA is TGTGCCAGCAGCCAAGATTGGAGACAGGGCGAGCAGTACTTC. The V and J genes are TRBV3-1 (or the pseudogene TRBV3-2) and TRBJ2-7; the match to TRBD1 covers 7 bases. The CDR3 consists of 14 residues. CDR1 LGHDT and CDR2 YNNKEL come from the germline V gene (reference sequence). Trimming took 0 bases from V and 6 from J; bases not matched to a gene: 5.